Reported below is one TCR beta chain. This record comes from a study of T cell responses to AZD1222 COVID-19 vaccine. Pooled in the analysis were second doses at about 4 or about 12 weeks. Germline V gene data show CDR1 as LGHDT and CDR2 as YNNKEL (reference sequence). The length of the CDR3 is 14 residues. V lost 6 bases, J lost 1 base, and 10 bases lay in between. Assay used: immunoSEQ multiplex PCR; TCRdb lists only in-frame clones, some missing. The data show roughly 51,000 clones, approximately 88% seen once. The sequencing here drew on peripheral blood, taken 28 days after the second AZD1222 dose. The clonotype was recovered from an adult who received the AZD1222 COVID-19 vaccine. The genes are TRBV3-1 (or the pseudogene TRBV3-2) and TRBJ1-5; TRBD1 might be the D (6 bases). CDR3 nucleotide sequence: TGTGCCAGCAGTCGGGACACAAGCAATCAGCCCCAGCATTTT. Translating gives CASSRDTSNQPQHF.